The sequence of this T cell receptor beta chain was determined in a study of CD8+CD57+ T cells in acquired aplastic anemia. In the study overall: Recorded DNA amounts for sorted CD4+ and CD8+ cells had an average of approximately 3 ug.

For sequencing, patients were chosen who had shown expansion of CD8+CD57+ cells by flow cytometry. At the time of blood sampling, patients had not yet received any therapy. The use of genomic DNA as template underpinned the TCR beta VDJ and CDR3 profiling. MiXCR was run by TCRdb on the reads, yielding one entry per CDR3 protein. The sample contains roughly 150,000 distinct CDR3 sequences, approximately 51% of which appear only once. Study results and caveats: Patients and controls were not found to differ significantly in CD8+ Simpson's diversity.

Germline V gene sequence: CDR1 LNHDA, CDR2 SQIVND (reference sequence). V shed 3 bases and J shed 1 base, with 12 bases lying between them. The CDR3 is made up of 15 amino acids. As to this clonotype: The antigen is not known.

This clonotype was sampled from a human donor with aplastic anemia. The chain carries TRBV19 and TRBJ1-1; no reliable D call. Input material: sorted CD4+, CD8+, or CD8+CD57+ T cells (not recorded which) from PBMCs. The chain's CDR3 is CASSMQAEGNTEAFF. For the CDR3, the DNA is TGTGCCAGTAGTATGCAGGCCGAAGGGAACACTGAAGCTTTCTTT.